The 21 T cell receptor beta chains given below trace back to one sample, sequenced in a study of CD8 T cells in ankylosing spondylitis. In TCRdb, the 5' RACE reads were re-called with MiXCR into one record per CDR3 protein. In the table there are around 300,000 distinct CDR3 sequences, around 20% of which are singletons. The sequencing input was blood, either unsorted or a sorted T cell fraction (not recorded which). The receptors here all came from a female donor with ankylosing spondylitis or in good health (not recorded which).

This clonotype showed up just a few times. This chain uses TRBV15 with TRBJ2-7; tentative D call: TRBD1 (6 bases). With 1 base removed from V and 7 bases from J, the gap between germline ends came to 14 bases. CDR3 length equals 14 residues. CDR1 and CDR2 from the germline V gene are LNHNV and YYDKDF (reference sequence). The CDR3 DNA reads as TGTGCCACCAGCAGAGTCCCAGGGGCGAGGGAGCAGTACTTC. Amino acids: CATSRVPGAREQYF.

This chain uses TRBV11-3 with TRBJ2-7, with 9 bases fitting TRBD2. The CDR3 covers 16 residues. Germline-derived CDR1 and CDR2 are SGHNT and YENEEA. The V gene end was trimmed by 3 bases and the J gene end by 2 bases; junction bases not matched to a gene: 8. The CDR3 nucleotides are TGTGCCAGCAGCTTCCCTCCTAGCGGGGTTACCTACGAGCAGTACTTC. Its protein product is CASSFPPSGVTYEQYF.

The table lists this clonotype with many counts. The chain joins TRBV29-1 to TRBJ2-4; the match to TRBD1 covers 7 bases. The CDR3 has 13 residues. The V segment lost 7 bases and the J segment 6 bases; nucleotides outside the gene matches: 9. Looked up from germline, CDR1 is SQVTM and CDR2 is ANQGSEA. As DNA, the CDR3 is TGCAGCGCAACAGGGGCCCCAGGAAACATTCAGTACTTC. Its protein is CSATGAPGNIQYF. The full variable domain, in which reference TRBV29-1 and TRBJ2-4 provide the parts outside the CDR3, is SAVISQKPSRDICQRGTSLTIQCQVDSQVTMMFWYRQQPGQSLTLIATANQGSEATYESGFVIDKFPISRPNLTFSTLTVSNMSPEDSSIYLCSATGAPGNIQYFGAGTRLSVL.

This clonotype was detected only a few times. One end of the junction fails to match germline, which may point to a read error. This CDR3 reads CASSPDRGIWNF. The DNA of the CDR3 is TGCGCCAGCAGCCCGGACAGGGGAATTTGGAACTTC. The rearrangement joins TRBV5-1 to TRBJ2-7, with 9 bases aligning to TRBD1. The CDR3 contains 12 residues. Germline V lookup: CDR1 SGHRS, CDR2 YFSETQ.

This chain uses TRBV5-4 with TRBJ2-3; D not certain. The V and J ends lost 2 bases and 2 bases respectively, with 12 bases between them. CDR3 length: 15 amino acids. The V gene's germline CDR1 is SGHNT and CDR2 YYREEE (reference sequence). The CDR3 spells CASSFRADTTDTQYF. The CDR3 region has the DNA TGTGCCAGCAGCTTCCGGGCGGATACCACAGATACGCAGTATTTT.

This clonotype was seen a single time. The chain links TRBV20-1 to TRBJ2-1; 15 bases match TRBD2. V lost 8 bases and J lost 9; bases outside the gene matches: 20. The V gene's germline CDR1 is DFQATT and CDR2 SNEGSKA (reference sequence). This CDR3 is built from 18 residues. Written as DNA, the CDR3 is TGCAGTACTTACCATCCGGGACTAGCGGGAGGTTGGGGAGGTGAGCAGTTCTTC. Protein sequence: CSTYHPGLAGGWGGEQFF.

The gene calls are TRBV7-2 and TRBJ1-1; D perhaps matches TRBD1 (5 bases). The V gene's germline CDR1 is SGHTA and CDR2 FQGNSA. This CDR3 contains 15 residues. Trimming pared 1 base from V and 3 bases from J, leaving 12 bases between. The CDR3 DNA reads TGTGCCAGCAGCTTAGGTCTCGGGGGGGACACTGAAGCTTTCTTT. Translating it yields CASSLGLGGDTEAFF.

V gene TRBV5-1 combines with J gene TRBJ2-4; tentatively, D is TRBD2 (5 bases). The CDR3 contains 12 residues. Germline loops: CDR1 SGHRS, CDR2 YFSETQ. Trimming cost V 1 base and J 8 bases, with 7 bases left between them. CDR3 sequence: CASSLFGDIQYF. The CDR3 bases are TGCGCCAGCAGCTTGTTCGGGGACATTCAGTACTTC.

This clonotype was recorded many times. The gene calls are TRBV29-1 and TRBJ2-5, with D tentatively TRBD1 or TRBD2 (5 bases each). The CDR3 is 14 amino acids. V lost 0 bases and J 4 bases, leaving 12 bases between the germline ends. Germline V gene data show CDR1 as SQVTM and CDR2 as ANQGSEA. The CDR3 spells CSVEDQWGRETQYF. In nucleotides, the CDR3 is TGCAGCGTTGAAGATCAGTGGGGGAGAGAGACCCAGTACTTC.

This clonotype was counted between two and nine times. The chain is built from TRBV15 and TRBJ2-5, with D maybe TRBD2 (5 bases). CDR3 length equals 14 residues. In germline, CDR1 is LNHNV, CDR2 YYDKDF (reference sequence). V was pared by 1 base and J by 3 bases, with 9 bases between. CDR3 amino acids: CATSRVSGEETQYF. The CDR3 nucleotides read TGTGCCACCAGCAGAGTCTCCGGGGAAGAGACCCAGTACTTC.

The chain couples TRBV7-2 to TRBJ2-7; 13 nucleotides agree with TRBD2. Germline CDR1 and CDR2: SGHTA and FQGNSA. The trim removed 5 bases at V and 5 bases at J, leaving 6 bases unmatched. The CDR3 loop spans 15 amino acids. The CDR3 DNA sequence: TGTGCCAGCAGCCCGAGGACTAGCGGGAGCCACGAGCAGTACTTC. Amino acids: CASSPRTSGSHEQYF.

This clonotype was counted a few times. The chain has TRBV10-3 and TRBJ2-5; TRBD1 aligns across 7 bases. Germline trimming cut 2 bases from V and 5 bases from J; bases unmatched to any gene: 5. The CDR3 runs to 14 residues. Germline values: CDR1 ENHRY, CDR2 SYGVKD. The DNA for the CDR3 is TGTGCCATCAGTGAGCGACAGGGATCGGAGACCCAGTACTTC. Its protein product is CAISERQGSETQYF.

The rearrangement links TRBV27 to TRBJ1-6; D unclear. The CDR3 runs to 15 residues. Germline V lookup: CDR1 MNHEY, CDR2 SMNVEV (reference sequence). The V end lost 4 bases, the J end lost 6 bases, and 13 bases lay between the germline ends. CDR3 sequence reads: CASSSRAGFNSPLHF. The CDR3 DNA sequence: TGTGCCAGCAGTTCCCGCGCGGGGTTTAATTCACCCCTCCACTTT.

V is TRBV27 and J is TRBJ2-5; D tentatively reads TRBD1 or TRBD2 (6 bases each). This CDR3 comprises 13 residues. Germline CDR1 reads MNHEY; CDR2 reads SMNVEV (reference sequence). V was shortened by 2 bases and J by 5 bases, with 9 bases between the two germline ends. The CDR3 coding sequence is TGTGCCAGCAGTTTAACAGGGAGGGAGACCCAGTACTTC. Encoded protein: CASSLTGRETQYF.

This clonotype occurred many times. V and J are TRBV20-1 and TRBJ2-4, with D tentatively TRBD1 or TRBD2 (5 bases each). CDR1 and CDR2 from the germline V gene are DFQATT and SNEGSKA (reference sequence). This CDR3 contains 13 residues. Trimming took 5 bases from V and 8 from J, leaving 16 bases between them. The CDR3 DNA sequence: TGCAGTGCTTACCATGGCACGGGGCACATTCAGTACTTC. This codes for CSAYHGTGHIQYF.

This clonotype showed up many times. The J gene is TRBJ2-1, the V gene TRBV7-9, with a weak D call TRBD2 (6 bases). V gave up 5 bases and J gave up 0 bases, with 14 bases separating them. The CDR3 is made up of 16 amino acids. Germline assignment: CDR1 SEHNR and CDR2 FQNEAQ (reference sequence). DNA of the CDR3: TGTGCCAGCAGCACGTACGCGGGGAGCTCCTACAATGAGCAGTTCTTC. Residues: CASSTYAGSSYNEQFF.

J is TRBJ2-5 and V is TRBV11-2; D may be TRBD2 (5 bases). V was pared by 1 base and J by 0 bases, with 12 bases between. CDR3 length equals 16 residues. Per germline, CDR1 SGHAT and CDR2 FQNNGV. The CDR3 here is CASSLGLAWYQETQYF. The CDR3 coding sequence is TGTGCCAGCAGCTTAGGTTTAGCGTGGTACCAAGAGACCCAGTACTTC.

The V gene is TRBV18, the J gene TRBJ2-5; 10 bases fit TRBD2. The CDR3 contains 15 residues. Looked up from germline, CDR1 is KGHSH and CDR2 is LQKENI. Trimming at V came to 2 bases and at J to 5 bases, leaving 5 bases not matched to a gene. The CDR3 is CASSPLAGGGETQYF. The CDR3 DNA reads as TGTGCCAGCTCACCATTAGCGGGAGGAGGTGAGACCCAGTACTTC.

This chain connects TRBV5-5 to TRBJ2-7; the D is unclear. Trimming removed 0 bases at V and 2 bases at J, with 6 bases between. CDR1 is SGHKS, CDR2 YYEKEE, per germline (reference sequence). This CDR3 region has 13 residues. The CDR3 DNA follows: TGTGCCAGCAGCTTGGCCACGACCTACGAGCAGTACTTC. Amino acid sequence: CASSLATTYEQYF.

The chain recombines TRBV5-5 with TRBJ2-1; D uncertain. Germline loops: CDR1 SGHKS, CDR2 YYEKEE (reference sequence). This CDR3 is 15 amino acids long. Trimming cost V 0 bases and J 0 bases, with 7 bases left between them. CDR3 DNA: TGTGCCAGCAGCTTGGAACAGTTCTCCTACAATGAGCAGTTCTTC. Its translation: CASSLEQFSYNEQFF. Full variable domain (outside the CDR3, taken from reference TRBV5-5 and TRBJ2-1): DAGVTQSPTHLIKTRGQQVTLRCSPISGHKSVSWYQQVLGQGPQFIFQYYEKEERGRGNFPDRFSARQFPNYSSELNVNALLLGDSALYLCASSLEQFSYNEQFFGPGTRLTVL.

The J gene is TRBJ2-3, the V gene TRBV4-3; 8 bases map to TRBD2. V dropped 0 bases and J dropped 6; count of bases not matched to a gene: 2. Germline V lookup: CDR1 LGHNA, CDR2 YSLEER. The CDR3 has 14 residues. In DNA, the CDR3 is TGCGCCAGCAGCCAAGATAGCGGGATGGATACGCAGTATTTT. Translated: CASSQDSGMDTQYF.